This paragraph covers one TCR beta chain sequence. It lacks a known antigen. No per-base quality is available; no much larger clone lies one base away. Its CDR3 holds 14 amino acids, cysteine through phenylalanine. The entry retains the CDR3 DNA only, 42 bases that are in frame from base 1. A distance of 3 bases separates the germline ends of V and J, which lose 0 bases and 0 bases respectively. Per the germline V gene (reference sequence), SGHNT is the CDR1 and YYREEE is the CDR2. The data are from a study of blood T cell repertoires in COVID-19 (dated by TCRdb to the early 2020s). The study in broad terms: Collaborator samples came from the United States, Italy and Spain and covered acute and convalescent phases of COVID-19. The dataset comprised deeply sampled blood TCRbeta repertoires from subjects exposed to, actively infected with, or recovered from COVID-19. Where available, HLA class I and class II types were obtained from metadata supplied by the sample provider rather than from assay-based typing. Sample metadata almost always included a de-identified subject ID, COVID-19 status, age in years and sex. A freely available public database, intended as a resource for researchers studying the immune response to SARS-CoV-2, is where the repertoires were released. The material from the prospective study consisted of cDNA or gDNA derived from T cells, B-cell-depleted T cells, or PBMCs. The samples were drawn from two sources: the first 160 participants of the ongoing ImmuneRACE study, and over 1,000 subjects contributed by 6 global collaborators. Broader findings and caveats from the paper: The amount of clinical and demographic metadata varied by source and participant and was provided uncurated.

TCRbeta CDR3 regions were amplified from genomic DNA using the immunoSEQ Assay, a bias-controlled multiplex PCR. The published analysis was carried out like this. Within the assay, amplification of reference gene primers was used to estimate how many nucleated cells each sample contained. To quantify the absolute abundance of each unique TCRbeta CDR3 rearrangement, sequence reads were collapsed and filtered. For each sample, productive Simpson clonality was calculated as the square root of Simpson's diversity index over productive rearrangements. This immuneACCESS table, as held by TCRdb, lists in-frame sequences with V and J called but not all clones. Of the missing ones, under half trace to an unresolved V gene in checked studies; the others have no known cause. V, J and clone size were drawn from that table, and D and trimming were deduced from the DNA. The sample has tens of thousands of clones on record, more than 65% of them singletons. Of the sample, 28% is held by the ten largest clones.

Each collaborating institution followed its own protocols to collect whole blood in K2EDTA tubes. Collaborator samples were shipped for TCRbeta analysis as frozen whole blood, isolated PBMCs, or DNA extracted from either sample type. The sequence is built from TRBV5-4 and TRBJ2-2, with no reliable assignment of the D segment. Sequenced input: peripheral blood. The source is a woman aged 80 or over with active or convalescent COVID-19. The CDR3 reads as follows: CASSLVTNTGELFF. The sequence in DNA is TGTGCCAGCAGCTTGGTAACGAACACCGGGGAGCTGTTTTTT.